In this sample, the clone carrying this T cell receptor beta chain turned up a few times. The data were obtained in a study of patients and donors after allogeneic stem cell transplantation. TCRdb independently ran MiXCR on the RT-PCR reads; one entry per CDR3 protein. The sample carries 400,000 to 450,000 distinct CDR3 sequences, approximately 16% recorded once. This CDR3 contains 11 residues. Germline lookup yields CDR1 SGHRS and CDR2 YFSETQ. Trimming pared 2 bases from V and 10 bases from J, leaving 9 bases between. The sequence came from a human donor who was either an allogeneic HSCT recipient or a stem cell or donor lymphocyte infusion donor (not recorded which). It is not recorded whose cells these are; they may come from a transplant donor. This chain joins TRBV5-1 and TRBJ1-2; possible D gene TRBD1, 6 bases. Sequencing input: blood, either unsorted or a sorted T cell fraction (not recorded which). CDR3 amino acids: CASSFDRLYTF. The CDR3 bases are TGCGCCAGCAGCTTCGACAGGCTCTACACCTTC.